This T cell receptor beta chain was profiled in a study of patients and donors after allogeneic stem cell transplantation. This clonotype was seen a handful of times. A single record per CDR3 protein comes from TCRdb applying MiXCR to the RT-PCR reads. The table has 9,000 to 15,000 distinct CDR3 sequences, less than 25% seen once. With 6 bases removed from V and 4 bases from J, the gap between germline ends came to 12 bases. The CDR3 is 13 residues long. Germline CDR1 DFQATT, CDR2 SNEGSKA (reference sequence). What was sequenced was blood, either unsorted or a sorted T cell fraction (not recorded which). The receptor comes from a human donor who was either an allogeneic HSCT recipient or a stem cell or donor lymphocyte infusion donor (not recorded which). It is not recorded whose cells these are; they may come from a transplant donor. V is TRBV20-1 and J is TRBJ1-4; TRBD1 might be the D (6 bases). The CDR3 DNA sequence: TGCAGTGCCCCACAGGGAAGTAATGAAAAACTGTTTTTT. Translated: CSAPQGSNEKLFF.